This T cell receptor (beta chain) was obtained from a study of cytomegalovirus exposure and HLA in healthy donors. Primers for the PCR totalled 60 Vbeta and 13 Jbeta. The authors' processing: About 11 million of the 75 million to 95 million unique TCR beta chains counted in a later analysis were shared. Method: immunoSEQ multiplex PCR; TCRdb's copy keeps in-frame clones and lacks some. V, J and clone size derive from that table, while D and trimming were established from the DNA sequence. The sample shows hundreds of thousands of clones, approximately 79% of them seen only once. As concerns this clone: Its specificity is not known.

V was shortened by 5 bases and J by 1 base, with 2 bases between the two germline ends. The CDR3 contains 12 residues. In germline, CDR1 is SEHNR, CDR2 FQNEAQ (reference sequence). Study-wide findings and caveats: Being indistinguishable, some V segments were excluded, TRBV6-2 and TRBV6-3 among them. There was a cluster of highly shared sequence variants that was likely a sequencing artifact. The study listed approximately 160 cytomegalovirus-associated TCR beta chains.

This chain links TRBV7-9 with TRBJ2-2, with D unresolved. The specimen sequenced was PBMCs. The origin of this receptor is a young man in good health and CMV-seronegative. CDR3 amino acids: CASSLNTGELFF. DNA of the CDR3: TGTGCCAGCAGCCTGAACACCGGGGAGCTGTTTTTT.